The 22 T cell receptor beta chains below come from one sample, sequenced in a study of T cell repertoires in cytomegalovirus infection. No antigen has been assigned to these receptors. From the reads, TCRdb called clonotypes with MiXCR, one entry per CDR3 protein. The top ten hold 41% of the sample, which has roughly 110,000 distinct CDR3 sequences, more than 30% seen once. The material sequenced was CD8+ T cells from cultured PBMCs, taken from culture after CMV antigen stimulation. These receptor sequences come from a human donor in good health (CMV status not recorded). Some clones in this sample may be carry-over from other donors' samples.

The CDR3 reads CASSPGGGDNEQFF. The CDR3 DNA reads TGTGCCAGCAGCCCGGGCGGGGGGGACAATGAGCAGTTCTTC. The chain carries TRBV11-2 and TRBJ2-1; TRBD2 agrees at 9 bases. In germline, CDR1 is SGHAT, CDR2 FQNNGV. The CDR3 is made up of 14 amino acids. V lost 5 bases and J lost 5; bases outside the gene matches: 4.

This clonotype was found many times. The rearrangement uses TRBV9 and TRBJ2-2; D perhaps matches TRBD2 (5 bases). V was trimmed by 4 bases and J by 3 bases, leaving 25 bases between them. From germline, CDR1 is SGDLS and CDR2 YYNGEE. This CDR3 region has 19 residues. The CDR3 is CASSPRPKNRGTYTGELFF. The CDR3 coding sequence is TGTGCCAGCAGCCCAAGACCCAAAAACCGGGGAACCTACACCGGGGAGCTGTTTTTT.

This sequence joins TRBV7-6 and TRBJ2-1; 8 positions agree with TRBD2. Germline-derived CDR1 and CDR2 are SGHVS and FNYEAQ. J was trimmed by 5 bases and V by 1 base; bases with no gene match: 4. The CDR3 runs to 15 residues. CDR3 DNA: TGTGCCAGCAGCTTAGGAGCGGGGGTCAACAATGAGCAGTTCTTC. It specifies CASSLGAGVNNEQFF.

The chain uses TRBV6-5 and TRBJ2-7; 9 bases align to TRBD1. The CDR3 has 14 residues. Per germline, CDR1 MNHEY and CDR2 SVGAGI. V was clipped by 6 bases and J by 6 bases; unmatched bases: 9. The CDR3 sequence: CASRATGDRVEQYF. The CDR3 nucleotides read TGTGCCAGCAGAGCTACTGGGGACAGGGTCGAGCAGTACTTC.

This clonotype has a count of ten or more. The chain has TRBV7-8 and TRBJ1-6, with 9 bases fitting TRBD1. The CDR3 runs 17 residues. With 5 bases clipped from V and 9 bases from J, the junction kept 14 bases outside the gene matches. Germline lookup yields CDR1 SGHVS and CDR2 FQNEAQ. CDR3 amino acids: CASSHPTGTGFSSPLHF. The CDR3 bases are TGTGCCAGCAGCCATCCCACCGGGACAGGGTTTAGTTCACCCCTCCACTTT.

This clonotype has just a few counts. The V call is TRBV4-1, the J call TRBJ2-7, with no clear D. This CDR3 contains 15 residues. Trimming pared 0 bases from V and 5 bases from J, leaving 14 bases between. Germline loops: CDR1 MGHRA, CDR2 YSYEKL. This CDR3 reads CASSQDHGVGDEQYF. CDR3 DNA sequence: TGCGCCAGCAGCCAAGATCATGGGGTTGGGGACGAGCAGTACTTC.

The chain combines TRBV7-6 with TRBJ2-7, with 9 bases identical to TRBD2. This CDR3 comprises 16 residues. Unmatched junction bases numbered 7, after V lost 0 bases and J lost 4 bases. Germline values: CDR1 SGHVS, CDR2 FNYEAQ. The CDR3 coding sequence is TGTGCCAGCAGCTTAGCGTCAAGCGGGGGGTTTTACGAGCAGTACTTC. Encoded protein: CASSLASSGGFYEQYF.

This clonotype was counted many times. The chain is built from TRBV11-2 and TRBJ2-3; D assignment may be TRBD1 or TRBD2 (5 bases each). This CDR3 is 16 amino acids long. The V gene lost 2 bases and the J gene lost 3 bases, with 15 bases spanning the gap. CDR1 is SGHAT and CDR2 is FQNNGV in the germline V gene. CDR3 DNA: TGTGCCAGCAGCTTACCGCCTCAGGGAGCAACAGATACGCAGTATTTT. As protein: CASSLPPQGATDTQYF.

The table lists this clonotype with a few counts. The chain joins TRBV6-5 to TRBJ2-3, with 10 bases aligning to TRBD2. This CDR3 region has 19 residues. V was clipped by 1 base and J by 2 bases; unmatched bases: 12. The germline V gene has CDR1 MNHEY and CDR2 SVGAGI. CDR3 in DNA: TGTGCCAGCAGTTACTATATCACTAGCGGGACGGGGGACACAGATACGCAGTATTTT. It codes for CASSYYITSGTGDTDTQYF.

The V and J genes are TRBV12-3 or TRBV12-4 and TRBJ2-3; the D gene could be TRBD1 or TRBD2 (6 bases each). V was trimmed by 3 bases and J by 4 bases, leaving 11 bases between them. The CDR3 is made up of 14 amino acids. The CDR3 protein is CASSFGGEADTQYF. The CDR3 nucleotides read TGTGCCAGCAGTTTCGGGGGCGAAGCAGATACGCAGTATTTT.

The V and J genes are TRBV7-6 and TRBJ2-1; 8 positions match TRBD2. The J segment lost 10 bases and the V segment lost 5 bases, leaving 4 bases of the junction unmatched. Germline CDR1 and CDR2: SGHVS and FNYEAQ. The CDR3 length is 12 residues. CDR3 DNA sequence: TGTGCCAGCAGCCCGGGGGGGTGGGAGCAGTTCTTC. Its translation is CASSPGGWEQFF. Full variable domain (rest looked up from reference TRBV7-6 and TRBJ2-1): GAGVSQSPRYKVTKRGQDVALRCDPISGHVSLYWYRQALGQGPEFLTYFNYEAQQDKSGLPNDRFSAERPEGSISTLTIQRTEQRDSAMYRCASSPGGWEQFFGPGTRLTVL.

This chain uses TRBV4-3 with TRBJ2-3; the D is unclear. Trimming pared 0 bases from V and 6 bases from J, leaving 7 bases between. This CDR3 spans 13 amino acids. The germline V gene has CDR1 LGHNA and CDR2 YSLEER. The DNA for the CDR3 is TGCGCCAGCAGCCAAGATCTGACGGATACGCAGTATTTT. Amino acid sequence: CASSQDLTDTQYF.

This chain's CDR3 is CASSFSGAITDTQYF. The CDR3 DNA reads as TGTGCCAGCAGTTTTTCAGGGGCGATCACAGATACGCAGTATTTT. V and J are TRBV27 and TRBJ2-3; D might be TRBD1 (6 bases). Deletions cut 3 bases from V and 2 bases from J, with 12 bases between. CDR3 length: 15 amino acids. Germline V gene lookup returns CDR1 MNHEY and CDR2 SMNVEV (reference sequence).

The rearrangement joins TRBV7-8 to TRBJ2-3, with TRBD2 matching 8 bases. CDR1 SGHVS and CDR2 FQNEAQ come from the germline V gene. CDR3 length: 14 residues. V trimming: 4 bases; J trimming: 6 bases; junction bases outside the gene matches: 6. The CDR3 DNA follows: TGTGCCAGCAGCTCAAGGACTAGCTCGGATACGCAGTATTTT. Translation gives CASSSRTSSDTQYF.

In its sample, this clonotype was seen many times. The V call is TRBV7-9, the J call TRBJ2-2; the D is unclear. The V and J ends lost 6 bases and 2 bases respectively, with 16 bases between them. This CDR3 has 16 amino acids. Germline V gives CDR1 SEHNR, CDR2 FQNEAQ (reference sequence). The CDR3 is CASRDDTSFNTGELFF. The CDR3 DNA sequence: TGTGCCAGCAGGGACGACACCTCCTTCAACACCGGGGAGCTGTTTTTT.

This clonotype showed up just a few times. V usage is TRBV7-2 and J usage is TRBJ2-1; possibly TRBD2 for D (6 bases). The germline V gene encodes CDR1 SGHTA and CDR2 FQGNSA. V was pared by 3 bases and J by 1 base, with 10 bases between. The CDR3 contains 15 residues. CDR3: CASSFGGSSYNEQFF. The CDR3 DNA sequence: TGTGCCAGCAGCTTCGGGGGTTCGTCCTACAATGAGCAGTTCTTC. Filled out from reference TRBV7-2 and TRBJ2-1, the complete variable domain reads GAGVSQSPSNKVTEKGKDVELRCDPISGHTALYWYRQSLGQGLEFLIYFQGNSAPDKSGLPSDRFSAERTGGSVSTLTIQRTQQEDSAVYLCASSFGGSSYNEQFFGPGTRLTVL.

In this sample, this clonotype is medium-sized (0.01 to 0.1%). This chain connects TRBV4-1 to TRBJ1-5, with TRBD1 matching over 7 bases. V was pared by 1 base and J by 0 bases, with 6 bases of the junction left unmatched. The CDR3 has 17 amino acids. Germline V gene lookup returns CDR1 MGHRA and CDR2 YSYEKL. CDR3 region: CASSQAARTGSNQPQHF. DNA of the CDR3: TGCGCCAGCAGCCAAGCTGCCCGGACAGGTAGCAATCAGCCCCAGCATTTT.

This clonotype was counted at least ten times. The chain uses TRBV7-8 and TRBJ1-1; the D is unclear. The V end lost 4 bases, the J end lost 6 bases, and 21 bases lay between the germline ends. Germline values: CDR1 SGHVS, CDR2 FQNEAQ. CDR3 length: 16 amino acids. Here the CDR3 reads CASSSGEQFSRAEAFF. The CDR3, as DNA: TGTGCCAGCAGCTCTGGGGAACAGTTTTCCCGGGCTGAAGCTTTCTTT.

In the case of this clonotype: A much more abundant neighbour one base away suggests this may be a read error. The V and J genes are TRBV7-2 and TRBJ2-3; maybe TRBD2 (6 bases). The CDR3 has 18 residues. V dropped 5 bases and J dropped 0 bases, with 21 bases sitting between them. CDR1 and CDR2 (germline): SGHTA, FQGNSA. The CDR3: CASSIPAGWGSSTDTQYF. The CDR3 DNA reads as TGTGCCAGCAGCATCCCCGCGGGGTGGGGCTCTAGCACAGATACGCAGTATTTT.

The chain links TRBV24-1 to TRBJ2-2; no firm D call. Deletions cut 4 bases from V and 0 bases from J, with 11 bases between. In germline, CDR1 is KGHDR, CDR2 SFDVKD. This CDR3 spans 16 amino acids. CDR3 sequence reads: CATSDARAANTGELFF. CDR3 in DNA: TGTGCCACCAGTGACGCTCGGGCGGCGAACACCGGGGAGCTGTTTTTT.

The chain has TRBV24-1 and TRBJ1-5; no firm D call. The ends were cut back, 3 bases at V and 0 bases at J, with 5 bases in the middle. Germline V CDR1 and CDR2: KGHDR, SFDVKD. There are 14 residues in the CDR3. The CDR3 nucleotides are TGTGCCACCAGTGATGCTGGTAGCAATCAGCCCCAGCATTTT. Protein: CATSDAGSNQPQHF.

This clonotype showed up just a few times. The chain has TRBV7-9 and TRBJ1-3; D not resolved. The CDR3 spans 16 residues. V was shortened by 2 bases and J by 3 bases, with 14 bases between the two germline ends. Germline V gives CDR1 SEHNR, CDR2 FQNEAQ (reference sequence). CDR3 in amino acids: CASSLPTAGSGNTIYF. CDR3 nucleotides: TGTGCCAGCAGCTTACCAACCGCGGGGAGTGGAAACACCATATATTTT.